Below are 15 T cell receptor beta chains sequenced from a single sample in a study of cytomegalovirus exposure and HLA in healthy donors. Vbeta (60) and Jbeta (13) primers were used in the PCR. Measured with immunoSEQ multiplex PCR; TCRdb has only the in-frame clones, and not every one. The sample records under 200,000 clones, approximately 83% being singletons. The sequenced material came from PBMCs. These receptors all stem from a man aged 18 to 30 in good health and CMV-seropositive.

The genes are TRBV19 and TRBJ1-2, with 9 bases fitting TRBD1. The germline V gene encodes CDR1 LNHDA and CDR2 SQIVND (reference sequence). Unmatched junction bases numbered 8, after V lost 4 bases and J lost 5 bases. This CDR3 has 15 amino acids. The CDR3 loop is CASSTTGGAVYGYTF. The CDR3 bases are TGTGCCAGTAGTACAACAGGGGGCGCGGTATATGGCTACACCTTC.

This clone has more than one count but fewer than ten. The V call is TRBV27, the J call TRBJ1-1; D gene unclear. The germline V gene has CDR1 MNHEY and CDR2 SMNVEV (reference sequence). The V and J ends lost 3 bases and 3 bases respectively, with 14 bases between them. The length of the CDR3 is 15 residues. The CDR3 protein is CASSLSLLRDTEAFF. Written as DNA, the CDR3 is TGTGCCAGCAGTTTGTCTCTCCTGAGGGACACTGAAGCTTTCTTT.

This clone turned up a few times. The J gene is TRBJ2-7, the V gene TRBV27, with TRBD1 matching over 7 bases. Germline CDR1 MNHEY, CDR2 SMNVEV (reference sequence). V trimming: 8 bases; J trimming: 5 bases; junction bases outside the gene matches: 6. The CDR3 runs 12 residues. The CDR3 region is CASRQGPNEQYF. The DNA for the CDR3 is TGTGCCAGCCGACAGGGACCCAACGAGCAGTACTTC.

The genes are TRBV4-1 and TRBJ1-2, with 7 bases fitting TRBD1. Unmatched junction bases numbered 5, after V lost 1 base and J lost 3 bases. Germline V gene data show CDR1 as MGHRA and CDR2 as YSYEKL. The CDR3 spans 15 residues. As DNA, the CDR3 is TGCGCCAGCAGCCAAGTGGCAGGGGGTGACTATGGCTACACCTTC. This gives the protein CASSQVAGGDYGYTF.

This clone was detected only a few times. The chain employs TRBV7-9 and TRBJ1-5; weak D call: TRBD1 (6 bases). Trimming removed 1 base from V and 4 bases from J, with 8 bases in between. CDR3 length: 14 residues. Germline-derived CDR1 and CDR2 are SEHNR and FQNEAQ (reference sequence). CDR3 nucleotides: TGTGCCAGCAGCTTAGATCAGGGGAATCAGCCCCAGCATTTT. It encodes CASSLDQGNQPQHF.

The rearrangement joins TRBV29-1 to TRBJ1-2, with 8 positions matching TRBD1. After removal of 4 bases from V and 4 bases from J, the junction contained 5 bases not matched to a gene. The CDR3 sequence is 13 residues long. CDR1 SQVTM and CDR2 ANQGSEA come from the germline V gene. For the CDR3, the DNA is TGCAGCGTTGTTGTCGACAGGGGCTATGGCTACACCTTC. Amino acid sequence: CSVVVDRGYGYTF. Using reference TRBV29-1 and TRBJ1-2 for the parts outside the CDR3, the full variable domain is SAVISQKPSRDICQRGTSLTIQCQVDSQVTMMFWYRQQPGQSLTLIATANQGSEATYESGFVIDKFPISRPNLTFSTLTVSNMSPEDSSIYLCSVVVDRGYGYTFGSGTRLTVV.

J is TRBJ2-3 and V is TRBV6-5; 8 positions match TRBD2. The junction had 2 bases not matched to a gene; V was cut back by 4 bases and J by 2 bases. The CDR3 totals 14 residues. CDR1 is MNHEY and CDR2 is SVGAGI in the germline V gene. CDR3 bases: TGTGCCAGCAGTTTAGCGGGGCTCACAGATACGCAGTATTTT. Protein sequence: CASSLAGLTDTQYF.

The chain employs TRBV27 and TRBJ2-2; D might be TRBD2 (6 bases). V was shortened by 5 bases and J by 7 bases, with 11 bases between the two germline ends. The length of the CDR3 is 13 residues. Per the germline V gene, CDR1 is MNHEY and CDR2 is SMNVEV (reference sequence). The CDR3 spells CASSLLGGGELFF. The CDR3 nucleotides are TGTGCCAGCAGTCTTCTCGGGGGCGGGGAGCTGTTTTTT.

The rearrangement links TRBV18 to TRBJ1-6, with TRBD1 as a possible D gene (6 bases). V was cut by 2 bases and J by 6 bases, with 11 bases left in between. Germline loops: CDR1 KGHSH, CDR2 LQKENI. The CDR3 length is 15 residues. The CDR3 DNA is TGTGCCAGCTCACCATTGGACAGTCCTAATTCACCCCTCCACTTT. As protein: CASSPLDSPNSPLHF.

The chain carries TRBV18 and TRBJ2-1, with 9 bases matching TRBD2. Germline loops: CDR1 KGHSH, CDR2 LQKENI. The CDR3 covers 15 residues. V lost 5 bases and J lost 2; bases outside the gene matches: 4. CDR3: CASSYGTSPYNEQFF. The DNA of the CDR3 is TGTGCCAGCTCATACGGGACTAGCCCCTACAATGAGCAGTTCTTC.

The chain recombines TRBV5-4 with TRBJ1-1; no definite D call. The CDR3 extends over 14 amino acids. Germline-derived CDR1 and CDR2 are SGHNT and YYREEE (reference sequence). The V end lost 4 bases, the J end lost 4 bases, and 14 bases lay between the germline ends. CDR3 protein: CASSLEVSGTEAFF. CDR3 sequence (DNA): TGTGCCAGCAGCCTGGAGGTCTCGGGCACTGAAGCTTTCTTT.

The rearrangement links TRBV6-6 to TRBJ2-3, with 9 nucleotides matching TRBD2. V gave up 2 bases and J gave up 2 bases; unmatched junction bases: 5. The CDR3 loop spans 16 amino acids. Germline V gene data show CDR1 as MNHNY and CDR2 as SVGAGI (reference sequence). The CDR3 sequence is CASSYAGGFHTDTQYF. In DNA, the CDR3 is TGTGCCAGCAGTTACGCGGGGGGGTTCCACACAGATACGCAGTATTTT.

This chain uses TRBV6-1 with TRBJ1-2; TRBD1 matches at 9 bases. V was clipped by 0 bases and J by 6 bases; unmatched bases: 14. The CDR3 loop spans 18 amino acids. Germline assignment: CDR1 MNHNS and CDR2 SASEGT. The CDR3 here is CASSEARQLTGGRDGYTF. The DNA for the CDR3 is TGTGCCAGCAGTGAAGCGAGACAACTGACAGGGGGACGAGATGGCTACACCTTC.

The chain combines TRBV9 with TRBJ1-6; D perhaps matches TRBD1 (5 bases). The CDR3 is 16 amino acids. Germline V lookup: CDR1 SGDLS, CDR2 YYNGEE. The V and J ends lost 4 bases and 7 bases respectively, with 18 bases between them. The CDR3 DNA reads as TGTGCCAGCAGCCTTACTGACAGCTCGGGCAATTCACCCCTCCACTTT. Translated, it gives CASSLTDSSGNSPLHF.

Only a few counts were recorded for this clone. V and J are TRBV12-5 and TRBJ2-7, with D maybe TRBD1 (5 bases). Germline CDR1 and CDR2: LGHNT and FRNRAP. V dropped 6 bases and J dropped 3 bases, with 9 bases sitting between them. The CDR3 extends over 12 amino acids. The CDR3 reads CASGPDSYEQYF. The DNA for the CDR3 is TGTGCTAGTGGACCAGACAGCTACGAGCAGTACTTC.